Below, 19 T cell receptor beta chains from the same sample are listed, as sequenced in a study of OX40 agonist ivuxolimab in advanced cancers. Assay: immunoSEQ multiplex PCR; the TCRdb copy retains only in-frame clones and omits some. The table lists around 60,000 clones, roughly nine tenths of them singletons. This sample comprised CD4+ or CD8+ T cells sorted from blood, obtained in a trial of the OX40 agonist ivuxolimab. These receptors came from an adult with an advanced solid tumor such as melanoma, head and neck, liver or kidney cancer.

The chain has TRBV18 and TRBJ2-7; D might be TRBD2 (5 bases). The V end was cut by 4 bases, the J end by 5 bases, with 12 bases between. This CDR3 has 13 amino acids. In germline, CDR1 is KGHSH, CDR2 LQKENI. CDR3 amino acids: CASSRVVRDEQYF. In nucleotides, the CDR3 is TGTGCCAGCTCACGGGTAGTGAGGGACGAGCAGTACTTC.

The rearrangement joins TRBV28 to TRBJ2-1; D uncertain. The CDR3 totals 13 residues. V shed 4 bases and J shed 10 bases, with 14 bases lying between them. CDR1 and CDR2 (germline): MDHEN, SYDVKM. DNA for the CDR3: TGTGCCAGCAGTTACCGGAACAGATTGGAGCAGTTCTTC. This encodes CASSYRNRLEQFF. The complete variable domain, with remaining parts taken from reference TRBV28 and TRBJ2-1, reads DVKVTQSSRYLVKRTGEKVFLECVQDMDHENMFWYRQDPGLGLRLIYFSYDVKMKEKGDIPEGYSVSREKKERFSLILESASTNQTSMYLCASSYRNRLEQFFGPGTRLTVL.

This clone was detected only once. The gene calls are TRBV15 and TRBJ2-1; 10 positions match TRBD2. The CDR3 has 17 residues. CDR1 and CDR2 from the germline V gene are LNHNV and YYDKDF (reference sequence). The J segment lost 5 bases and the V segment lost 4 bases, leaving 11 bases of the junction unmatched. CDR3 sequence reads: CATSTSQQGLANNEQFF. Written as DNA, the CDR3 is TGTGCCACCAGCACATCGCAGCAGGGACTAGCGAACAATGAGCAGTTCTTC.

CDR3 DNA: TGTGCCAGCAGTTACTCAGCAGCCTCAGGAACCTACGAGCAGTACTTC. Amino acids: CASSYSAASGTYEQYF. This chain connects TRBV6-6 to TRBJ2-7; no firm D call. The CDR3 contains 16 residues. CDR1 MNHNY and CDR2 SVGAGI come from the germline V gene (reference sequence). Deletions cut 0 bases from V and 2 bases from J, with 14 bases between.

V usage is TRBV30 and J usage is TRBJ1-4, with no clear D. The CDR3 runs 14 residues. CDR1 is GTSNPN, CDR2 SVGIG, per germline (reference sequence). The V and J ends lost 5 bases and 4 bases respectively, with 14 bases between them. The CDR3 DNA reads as TGTGCCTGGGGGGTGGGTTCCATTAATGAAAAACTGTTTTTT. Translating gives CAWGVGSINEKLFF.

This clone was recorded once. The CDR3 coding sequence is TGTGCCAGCAGGGGGACAGGGGTACGGCAGCCCCAGCATTTT. Translation: CASRGTGVRQPQHF. The V call is TRBV25-1, the J call TRBJ1-5, with 10 bases that match TRBD1. The CDR3 sequence is 14 residues long. The V and J ends lost 6 bases and 7 bases, in that order; junction bases with no gene match: 6. Germline V gene data show CDR1 as MGHDK and CDR2 as SYGVNS.

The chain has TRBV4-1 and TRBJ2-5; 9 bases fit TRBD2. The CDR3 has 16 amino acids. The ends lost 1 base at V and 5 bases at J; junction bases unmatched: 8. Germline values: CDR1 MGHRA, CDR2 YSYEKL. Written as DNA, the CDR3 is TGCGCCAGCAGCCAAGGTAGCGGGAGCGGCTCGGAGACCCAGTACTTC. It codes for CASSQGSGSGSETQYF.

The CDR3 reads CASSWGSQGEAFF. Here the CDR3 DNA reads TGTGCCAGCAGTTGGGGAAGTCAGGGTGAAGCTTTCTTT. The V and J genes are TRBV6-5 and TRBJ1-1; weak D call: TRBD1 (5 bases). Germline V gene lookup returns CDR1 MNHEY and CDR2 SVGAGI. V lost 4 bases to trimming and J lost 7 bases, with 13 bases between them. There are 13 residues in the CDR3.

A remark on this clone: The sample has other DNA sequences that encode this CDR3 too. DNA of the CDR3: TGTGCCAGCATCCGAAGGGAGACCGGGGAGCTGTTTTTT. It translates to CASIRRETGELFF. The chain links TRBV27 to TRBJ2-2, with D perhaps matching TRBD2 (5 bases). Between the trimmed V and J ends, which lost 7 bases and 5 bases, there was a span of 11 bases. This CDR3 comprises 13 residues. Germline CDR1 reads MNHEY; CDR2 reads SMNVEV (reference sequence).

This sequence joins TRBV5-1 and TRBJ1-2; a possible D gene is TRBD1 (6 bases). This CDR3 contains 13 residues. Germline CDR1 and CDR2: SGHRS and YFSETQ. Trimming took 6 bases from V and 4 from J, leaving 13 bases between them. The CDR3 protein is CASTEQGGYGYTF. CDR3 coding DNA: TGCGCCAGCACGGAACAGGGCGGCTATGGCTACACCTTC.

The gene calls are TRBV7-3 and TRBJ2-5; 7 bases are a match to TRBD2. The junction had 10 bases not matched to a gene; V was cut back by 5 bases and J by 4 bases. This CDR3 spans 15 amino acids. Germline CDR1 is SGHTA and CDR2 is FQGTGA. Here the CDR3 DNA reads TGTGCCAGCAGCCCCTCTGGGGGGGTCGGAGAGACCCAGTACTTC. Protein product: CASSPSGGVGETQYF. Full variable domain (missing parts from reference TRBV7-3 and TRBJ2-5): GAGVSQTPSNKVTEKGKYVELRCDPISGHTALYWYRQSLGQGPEFLIYFQGTGAADDSGLPNDRFFAVRPEGSVSTLKIQRTERGDSAVYLCASSPSGGVGETQYFGPGTRLLVL.

The CDR3 region is CASGIAGGGSDEQFF. The CDR3, as DNA: TGCGCCAGCGGAATAGCGGGAGGGGGTTCCGATGAGCAGTTCTTC. The V gene is TRBV5-1, the J gene TRBJ2-1, with TRBD2 matching over 11 bases. The CDR3 extends over 15 amino acids. The V gene's germline CDR1 is SGHRS and CDR2 YFSETQ. The V gene end was trimmed by 7 bases and the J gene end by 8 bases; junction bases not matched to a gene: 11.

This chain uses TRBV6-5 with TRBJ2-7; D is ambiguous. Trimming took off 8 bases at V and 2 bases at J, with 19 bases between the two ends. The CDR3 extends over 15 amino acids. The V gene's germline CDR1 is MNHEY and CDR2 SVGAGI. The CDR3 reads CASQPGQTTTYEQYF. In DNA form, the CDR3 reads TGTGCCAGCCAACCGGGCCAAACAACAACCTACGAGCAGTACTTC.

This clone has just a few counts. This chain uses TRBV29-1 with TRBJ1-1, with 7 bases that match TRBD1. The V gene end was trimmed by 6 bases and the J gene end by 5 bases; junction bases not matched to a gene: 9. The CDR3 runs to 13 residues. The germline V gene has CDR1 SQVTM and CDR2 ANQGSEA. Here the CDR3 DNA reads TGCAGCGTGCAGGAAGGGGGCAATACTGAAGCTTTCTTT. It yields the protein CSVQEGGNTEAFF.

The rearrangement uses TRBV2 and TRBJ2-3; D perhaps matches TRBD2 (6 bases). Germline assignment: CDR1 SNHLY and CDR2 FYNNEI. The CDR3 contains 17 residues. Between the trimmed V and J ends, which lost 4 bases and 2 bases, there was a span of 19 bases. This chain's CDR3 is CASSVLRAPGVTDTQYF. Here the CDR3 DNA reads TGTGCCAGCAGTGTACTCCGGGCCCCGGGGGTCACAGATACGCAGTATTTT.

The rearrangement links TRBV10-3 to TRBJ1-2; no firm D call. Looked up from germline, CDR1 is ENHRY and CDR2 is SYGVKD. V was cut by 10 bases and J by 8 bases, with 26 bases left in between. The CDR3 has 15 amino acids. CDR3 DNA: TGTGCCACCACTGGCCCGGGAGTCAACGTTGGAGGCTACACCTTC. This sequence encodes CATTGPGVNVGGYTF.

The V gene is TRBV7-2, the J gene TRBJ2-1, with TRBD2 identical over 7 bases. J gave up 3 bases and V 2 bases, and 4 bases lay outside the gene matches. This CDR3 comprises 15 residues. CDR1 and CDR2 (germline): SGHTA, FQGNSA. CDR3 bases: TGTGCCAGCAGCTTATGGCTAGCGGACTACAATGAGCAGTTCTTC. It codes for CASSLWLADYNEQFF.

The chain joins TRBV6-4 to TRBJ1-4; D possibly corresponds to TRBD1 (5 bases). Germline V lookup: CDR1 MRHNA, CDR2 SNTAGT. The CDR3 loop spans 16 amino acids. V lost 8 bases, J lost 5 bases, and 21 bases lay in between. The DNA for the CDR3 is TGTGCCAGCGATGCGGGGGGAGGGCGGAAAAATGAAAAACTGTTTTTT. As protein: CASDAGGGRKNEKLFF.

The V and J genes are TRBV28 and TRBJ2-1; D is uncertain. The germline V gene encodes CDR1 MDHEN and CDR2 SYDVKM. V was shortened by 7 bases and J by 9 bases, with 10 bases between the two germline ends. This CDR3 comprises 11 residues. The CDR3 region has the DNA TGTGCCAGCACGGTCTCGAGTGAGCAGTTCTTC. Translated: CASTVSSEQFF.